This T cell receptor (beta chain) was captured in a study of blood T cell repertoires in COVID-19. Study details: Sites across the United States, Italy and Spain contributed samples from acute and convalescent COVID-19. T cells, B-cell-depleted T cells, or PBMCs supplied cDNA or gDNA.

Trimming took off 3 bases at V and 0 bases at J, with 12 bases between the two ends. Germline assignment: CDR1 KGHSH and CDR2 LQKENI. The CDR3 contains 16 residues. Authors' data handling: Amplifying reference gene primers gave estimates of nucleated cell counts. The assay was immunoSEQ multiplex PCR, and TCRdb's table has in-frame clones only and misses some. The V and J calls and clone size are taken from that table; D and trimming were inferred from the DNA. Of 30,000 to 40,000 clones in the sample, approximately 83% were seen once. The chain employs TRBV18 and TRBJ1-5; unclear D gene. The TCR was taken from a woman of 80 years or more with active or convalescent COVID-19. Input material: peripheral blood. CDR3 region: CASSPSPPNSNQPQHF. The CDR3 DNA is TGTGCCAGCTCACCCAGTCCCCCGAATAGCAATCAGCCCCAGCATTTT.